These 19 T cell receptor beta chains share one sample of origin, sequenced in a study of blood T cell repertoires in COVID-19. Sequenced by immunoSEQ multiplex PCR; TCRdb stores in-frame clones only, minus some. The data hold some 110,000 clones, with about four fifths observed a single time. The sequenced sample was peripheral blood. Source of these receptors: a man in his sixties with acute or convalescent COVID-19.

The genes are TRBV12-5 and TRBJ2-1; perhaps TRBD2 as D (6 bases). The germline gives CDR1 LGHNT, CDR2 FRNRAP. Between the trimmed V and J ends, which lost 3 bases and 2 bases, there was a span of 17 bases. The CDR3 length is 17 residues. The CDR3 sequence: CASGFSLDSGPYNEQFF. As DNA, the CDR3 is TGTGCTAGTGGTTTCAGTCTTGATAGCGGACCCTACAATGAGCAGTTCTTC.

The rearrangement links TRBV5-1 to TRBJ1-1; 8 nucleotides match TRBD1. J lost 5 bases, V lost 2 bases, and 8 bases had no gene match. From germline, CDR1 is SGHRS and CDR2 YFSETQ. CDR3 length: 15 amino acids. The CDR3 region has the DNA TGCGCCAGCAGCTTACTCGGACAGGGCCAAACTGAAGCTTTCTTT. Translating it yields CASSLLGQGQTEAFF.

The genes are TRBV7-8 and TRBJ1-5, with TRBD1 identical over 8 bases. The germline V gene has CDR1 SGHVS and CDR2 FQNEAQ. The length of the CDR3 is 14 residues. With 8 bases clipped from V and 6 bases from J, the junction kept 9 bases outside the gene matches. The CDR3 nucleotides are TGTGCCAGCGGACAGGGAGATTTTCGTCAGCCCCAGCATTTT. Amino acid sequence: CASGQGDFRQPQHF. The entire variable domain, with the rest obtained from reference TRBV7-8 and TRBJ1-5, is as follows: GAGVSQSPRYKVAKRGQDVALRCDPISGHVSLFWYQQALGQGPEFLTYFQNEAQLDKSGLPSDRFFAERPEGSVSTLKIQRTQQEDSAVYLCASGQGDFRQPQHFGDGTRLSIL.

The CDR3 DNA reads as TGTGCCAGCAGTTCGGTAGCCCTCAATGAGCAGTTCTTC. It specifies CASSSVALNEQFF. The chain is built from TRBV12-3 or TRBV12-4 and TRBJ2-1; D unclear. The V end lost 4 bases, the J end lost 6 bases, and 10 bases lay between the germline ends. There are 13 residues in the CDR3.

This clone is a singleton in its sample. The chain employs TRBV19 and TRBJ2-1; no definite D call. V lost 4 bases to trimming and J lost 0 bases, with 13 bases between them. Germline-derived CDR1 and CDR2 are LNHDA and SQIVND (reference sequence). The CDR3 spans 16 residues. In DNA, the CDR3 is TGTGCCAGTAGTACCGCCGAGTGGAGCTCCTACAATGAGCAGTTCTTC. It specifies CASSTAEWSSYNEQFF. The variable domain in full, completed from reference TRBV19 and TRBJ2-1, reads DGGITQSPKYLFRKEGQNVTLSCEQNLNHDAMYWYRQDPGQGLRLIYYSQIVNDFQKGDIAEGYSVSREKKESFPLTVTSAQKNPTAFYLCASSTAEWSSYNEQFFGPGTRLTVL.

Remarks on this clone: In the same sample, other DNA sequences code for this CDR3. V gene TRBV30 combines with J gene TRBJ1-5; tentative D call: TRBD1 (5 bases). In germline, CDR1 is GTSNPN, CDR2 SVGIG (reference sequence). This CDR3 is built from 13 residues. V was trimmed by 1 base and J by 4 bases, leaving 8 bases between them. CDR3 DNA: TGTGCCTGGAGTGGCACAGGTAATCAGCCCCAGCATTTT. This translates into CAWSGTGNQPQHF. Based on the CDR3 plus reference TRBV30 and TRBJ1-5, the full variable domain is SQTIHQWPATLVQPVGSPLSLECTVEGTSNPNLYWYRQAAGRGLQLLFYSVGIGQISSEVPQNLSASRPQDRQFILSSKKLLLSDSGFYLCAWSGTGNQPQHFGDGTRLSIL.

The V and J genes are TRBV3-1 (or the pseudogene TRBV3-2) and TRBJ1-1; tentative D call: TRBD1 (6 bases). CDR1 is LGHDT and CDR2 is YNNKEL in the germline V gene (reference sequence). The CDR3 spans 15 residues. V lost 1 base and J lost 4, with 13 bases in between. The CDR3 reads CASSQVGGGVTEAFF. The CDR3 DNA sequence: TGTGCCAGCAGCCAAGTAGGGGGAGGGGTCACTGAAGCTTTCTTT.

The chain recombines TRBV15 with TRBJ1-1; D might be TRBD1 (6 bases). CDR1 is LNHNV and CDR2 is YYDKDF in the germline V gene (reference sequence). The CDR3 has 17 amino acids. Deletions cut 1 base from V and 7 bases from J, with 22 bases between. The CDR3 DNA reads as TGTGCCACCAGCAGAGGGGGGCCCGGGGGGCAGCGGAGTGAAGCTTTCTTT. Translating gives CATSRGGPGGQRSEAFF.

CDR3 sequence reads: CASSYLPSGANVLTF. CDR3 nucleotide sequence: TGTGCCAGCAGTTATCTACCGTCTGGGGCCAACGTCCTGACTTTC. The chain employs TRBV6-5 and TRBJ2-6; D remains unclear. This CDR3 comprises 15 residues. Trimming cost V 3 bases and J 1 base, with 7 bases left between them. Germline CDR1 MNHEY, CDR2 SVGAGI.

The chain uses TRBV28 and TRBJ2-7; the match to TRBD2 covers 12 bases. Germline loops: CDR1 MDHEN, CDR2 SYDVKM. The ends lost 3 bases at V and 7 bases at J; junction bases unmatched: 7. CDR3 length equals 15 residues. This CDR3 reads CASSFRSSGRGEQYF. The CDR3 region has the DNA TGTGCCAGCAGTTTCCGCTCTAGCGGGAGGGGTGAGCAGTACTTC.

The chain links TRBV6-5 to TRBJ1-1, with 9 bases lining up with TRBD1. This CDR3 spans 14 amino acids. Trimming at V came to 6 bases and at J to 3 bases, leaving 5 bases not matched to a gene. Germline V gene sequence: CDR1 MNHEY, CDR2 SVGAGI. CDR3 nucleotides: TGTGCCAGCAGGGGACAGGGTGAGGACACTGAAGCTTTCTTT. Translation gives CASRGQGEDTEAFF.

This chain uses TRBV30 with TRBJ1-1; TRBD1 aligns across 9 bases. The CDR3 is 15 residues long. Germline-derived CDR1 and CDR2 are GTSNPN and SVGIG (reference sequence). The V gene end was trimmed by 1 base and the J gene end by 4 bases; junction bases not matched to a gene: 7. The CDR3 protein is CAWSDLQGARTEAFF. The CDR3 DNA sequence: TGTGCCTGGAGTGACCTACAGGGGGCGCGCACTGAAGCTTTCTTT.

J is TRBJ2-3 and V is TRBV3-1 (or the pseudogene TRBV3-2); 9 positions agree with TRBD2. The germline V gene encodes CDR1 LGHDT and CDR2 YNNKEL (reference sequence). The CDR3 extends over 18 amino acids. V dropped 4 bases and J dropped 4; count of bases not matched to a gene: 15. The DNA of the CDR3 is TGTGCCAGCAGCCCCCCCCGTGGGCTAGCGGGGTTCCCAGATACGCAGTATTTT. Amino acid sequence: CASSPPRGLAGFPDTQYF.

The genes are TRBV6-6 and TRBJ1-2; possible D gene TRBD1, 5 bases. The CDR3 extends over 14 amino acids. The ends were cut back, 4 bases at V and 6 bases at J, with 15 bases in the middle. The germline V gene has CDR1 MNHNY and CDR2 SVGAGI (reference sequence). CDR3 in amino acids: CASSSYGTHDGYTF. CDR3 coding DNA: TGTGCCAGCAGTTCGTACGGGACTCATGATGGCTACACCTTC.

CDR3 bases: TGTGCCAGCAGTTTCCGGAACACTGAAGCTTTCTTT. This translates into CASSFRNTEAFF. The chain combines TRBV12-3 or TRBV12-4 with TRBJ1-1; no clear D gene. V dropped 3 bases and J dropped 1 base, with 3 bases sitting between them. The CDR3 consists of 12 residues.

The table lists this clone with a few counts. This chain uses TRBV6-5 with TRBJ1-3, with D possibly matching TRBD1 (6 bases). V shed 4 bases and J shed 5 bases, with 9 bases lying between them. Per germline, CDR1 MNHEY and CDR2 SVGAGI. The CDR3 totals 13 residues. For the CDR3, the DNA is TGTGCCAGCAGTTTGGGGGCACGAAACACCATATATTTT. It yields the protein CASSLGARNTIYF.

The CDR3 DNA reads as TGTGCCAGCAGACAAGGGACTAGCCGGGGGGGTACGCAGTATTTT. This encodes CASRQGTSRGGTQYF. The chain recombines TRBV7-2 with TRBJ2-3, with 9 bases fitting TRBD2. Germline V gene lookup returns CDR1 SGHTA and CDR2 FQGNSA. J lost 8 bases, V lost 6 bases, and 12 bases had no gene match. The CDR3 totals 15 residues.

The V gene is TRBV4-1, the J gene TRBJ1-1; D remains unclear. Trimming shortened V by 6 bases and J by 4 bases, and 18 bases separated the two germline ends. The CDR3 contains 15 residues. Germline V CDR1 and CDR2: MGHRA, YSYEKL. The CDR3 spells CASSHILSEGTEAFF. Here the CDR3 DNA reads TGCGCCAGCAGTCATATCCTGTCAGAGGGCACTGAAGCTTTCTTT.

This clone was found a few times. V is TRBV11-2 and J is TRBJ1-2, with D unclear. Trimming left V 0 bases short and J 4 bases short, with 12 bases between. Germline CDR1 SGHAT, CDR2 FQNNGV. The CDR3 consists of 15 residues. CDR3 protein: CASSLEVAGSYGYTF. The CDR3 coding sequence is TGTGCCAGCAGCTTAGAGGTGGCGGGTTCCTATGGCTACACCTTC.